One and the same sample provided the 7 T cell receptor beta chains below, sequenced in a study of regulatory T cells in long-lasting Graves disease. Time point meaning: persistent/refractory GD, antithyroid drugs over 5 years with positive TRAb. PBMC RNA served as the TCR library source. Through Arm-PCR of CDR3 regions and iRepertoire HTBI primers, TCR beta libraries were built. TCRdb itself ran the multiplex PCR reads through MiXCR, one entry per CDR3 protein. The data show around 460,000 distinct CDR3 sequences, about 20% seen once. This specimen consisted of peripheral blood mononuclear cells (PBMCs), obtained when the disease was refractory, from a patient treated with antithyroid drugs. The receptors stem from a female donor with Graves disease.

The V gene is TRBV12-3 or TRBV12-4, the J gene TRBJ1-6, with D uncertain. This CDR3 is 19 amino acids long. Between the trimmed V and J ends, which lost 1 base and 7 bases, there was a span of 23 bases. As DNA, the CDR3 is TGTGCCAGCAGTTTAGGTCCGGGTTTCGCTAAGACGGAGAATTCACCCCTCCACTTT. It translates to CASSLGPGFAKTENSPLHF.

This clonotype appeared many times. The V gene is TRBV20-1, the J gene TRBJ2-5; D is uncertain. The germline V and J ends were trimmed by 2 bases and 3 bases, with 7 bases remaining between them. This CDR3 has 12 residues. Per germline, CDR1 DFQATT and CDR2 SNEGSKA (reference sequence). The chain's CDR3 is CSARRNEETQYF. The CDR3 region has the DNA TGCAGTGCTAGACGGAACGAAGAGACCCAGTACTTC.

This rearrangement joins TRBV5-6 to TRBJ1-5; D is undetermined. The CDR3 sequence is 14 residues long. V lost 3 bases, J lost 6 bases, and 13 bases lay in between. The V gene's germline CDR1 is SGHDT and CDR2 YYEEEE. The CDR3 coding sequence is TGTGCCAGCAGCTCAAGACAAAAAGGTCAGCCCCAGCATTTT. As protein: CASSSRQKGQPQHF.

The sample holds many counts of this clonotype. The rearrangement links TRBV5-5 to TRBJ1-2; possibly TRBD1 for D (6 bases). V gave up 0 bases and J gave up 3 bases, with 15 bases separating them. Germline loops: CDR1 SGHKS, CDR2 YYEKEE (reference sequence). This CDR3 spans 16 amino acids. For the CDR3, the DNA is TGTGCCAGCAGCTTGGTAGGGACACCCCAATACTATGGCTACACCTTC. This gives the protein CASSLVGTPQYYGYTF.

This clonotype came up a few times. This chain connects TRBV30 to TRBJ1-1, with D unclear. This CDR3 contains 12 residues. Trimming shortened V by 3 bases and J by 3 bases, and 8 bases separated the two germline ends. From germline, CDR1 is GTSNPN and CDR2 SVGIG (reference sequence). The CDR3 region has the DNA TGTGCCTGGAGGGCCCACCACACTGAAGCTTTCTTT. This gives the protein CAWRAHHTEAFF.

This clonotype showed up many times. The chain is built from TRBV7-2 and TRBJ2-5; D ambiguous. Germline V gene lookup returns CDR1 SGHTA and CDR2 FQGNSA. The V gene lost 7 bases and the J gene lost 7 bases, with 13 bases spanning the gap. There are 12 residues in the CDR3. The CDR3, as DNA: TGTGCCAGCAACATCGCGTCAGGGACCCAGTACTTC. Residues: CASNIASGTQYF.

This clonotype appeared many times. CDR3 in amino acids: CASSSKKGFTEAFF. The CDR3 nucleotides read TGTGCCAGCAGTTCTAAGAAGGGATTCACTGAAGCTTTCTTT. This chain links TRBV28 with TRBJ1-1; D remains ambiguous. V gave up 4 bases and J gave up 4 bases, with 13 bases separating them. CDR1 MDHEN and CDR2 SYDVKM come from the germline V gene. The CDR3 is 14 residues long. The variable domain in full, with the rest retrieved from reference TRBV28 and TRBJ1-1, is DVKVTQSSRYLVKRTGEKVFLECVQDMDHENMFWYRQDPGLGLRLIYFSYDVKMKEKGDIPEGYSVSREKKERFSLILESASTNQTSMYLCASSSKKGFTEAFFGQGTRLTVV.